One sample yielded the 30 T cell receptor beta chains listed below, sequenced in a study of T-cell reconstitution after alpha-beta-depleted transplantation in children. This sample's TCRbeta library carried unique molecular identifier barcodes. TCRdb re-derived calls from the PCR reads in MiXCR, one entry per CDR3 protein. The sample shows about 540,000 distinct CDR3 sequences, approximately 16% of them seen only once. The sequencing here drew on PBMCs from the stem cell graft donor, taken from the stem cell graft. The source of these receptors is a human donor who donated a stem cell graft to a child with acute lymphoblastic leukemia.

The rearrangement joins TRBV27 to TRBJ2-7; tentatively, D is TRBD1 (6 bases). V dropped 3 bases and J dropped 9 bases, with 18 bases sitting between them. The CDR3 has 14 amino acids. Germline V gene sequence: CDR1 MNHEY, CDR2 SMNVEV (reference sequence). The CDR3 sequence: CASSFLPGEAGQYF. The CDR3 nucleotides are TGTGCCAGCAGTTTCCTCCCAGGGGAAGCAGGGCAGTACTTC.

This clonotype was observed a few times. The gene calls are TRBV5-1 and TRBJ2-7; the D call may be TRBD1 or TRBD2 (6 bases each). CDR1 is SGHRS, CDR2 YFSETQ, per germline. V was trimmed by 0 bases and J by 2 bases, leaving 9 bases between them. The CDR3 loop spans 14 amino acids. The CDR3 spells CASSLVRGPYEQYF. The CDR3 nucleotides are TGCGCCAGCAGCTTGGTTCGGGGGCCCTACGAGCAGTACTTC. Variable domain in full (rest from reference TRBV5-1 and TRBJ2-7): KAGVTQTPRYLIKTRGQQVTLSCSPISGHRSVSWYQQTPGQGLQFLFEYFSETQRNKGNFPGRFSGRQFSNSRSEMNVSTLELGDSALYLCASSLVRGPYEQYFGPGTRLTVT.

V usage is TRBV5-6 and J usage is TRBJ2-3; D possibly matches TRBD1 or TRBD2 (5 bases each). The V and J ends lost 3 bases and 5 bases respectively, with 10 bases between them. CDR1 is SGHDT and CDR2 is YYEEEE in the germline V gene. The CDR3 has 13 amino acids. Written as DNA, the CDR3 is TGTGCCAGCAGCTGGGGGTATAGAGATACGCAGTATTTT. This sequence encodes CASSWGYRDTQYF.

The chain has TRBV6-1 and TRBJ1-4, with D perhaps matching TRBD1 (5 bases). Germline CDR1 reads MNHNS; CDR2 reads SASEGT. The CDR3 runs 13 residues. Trimming stripped 6 bases from V and 7 bases from J, with 12 bases between. CDR3 residues: CASSGTHGEKLFF. In DNA form, the CDR3 reads TGTGCCAGCAGCGGGACCCACGGTGAAAAACTGTTTTTT.

The CDR3 nucleotides read TGTGCCAGCAGGCCCGTTTGGAGCCCAGATACGCAGTATTTT. It translates to CASRPVWSPDTQYF. This rearrangement joins TRBV12-3 or TRBV12-4 to TRBJ2-3; D is uncertain. This CDR3 region has 14 residues. V gave up 6 bases and J gave up 4 bases, with 14 bases separating them.

This chain joins TRBV5-1 and TRBJ1-1; possible D gene TRBD1, 6 bases. Looked up from germline, CDR1 is SGHRS and CDR2 is YFSETQ. V was cut by 2 bases and J by 4 bases, with 9 bases left in between. CDR3 length: 13 residues. CDR3 loop: CASSFPDSTEAFF. The CDR3 coding sequence is TGCGCCAGCAGCTTTCCGGACAGCACTGAAGCTTTCTTT. The full variable domain, with the rest looked up from reference TRBV5-1 and TRBJ1-1, is KAGVTQTPRYLIKTRGQQVTLSCSPISGHRSVSWYQQTPGQGLQFLFEYFSETQRNKGNFPGRFSGRQFSNSRSEMNVSTLELGDSALYLCASSFPDSTEAFFGQGTRLTVV.

This clonotype was seen a few times. This chain links TRBV5-8 with TRBJ1-5; D remains ambiguous. This CDR3 region has 15 residues. Trimming cost V 1 base and J 0 bases, with 8 bases left between them. Germline lookup yields CDR1 SGHTS and CDR2 YDEGEE. The DNA of the CDR3 is TGTGCCAGCAGCTTGCTCACGAGTAGCAATCAGCCCCAGCATTTT. Protein: CASSLLTSSNQPQHF.

This clonotype appeared a few times. The chain has TRBV14 and TRBJ1-2; 7 bases are shared with TRBD1. The trim removed 3 bases at V and 6 bases at J, leaving 7 bases unmatched. Germline CDR1 is SGHDN and CDR2 is FVKESK. The CDR3 is 14 amino acids. CDR3 nucleotides: TGTGCCAGCAGCCAGCTACAGGGGTGGGATGGCTACACCTTC. Translation gives CASSQLQGWDGYTF.

At least ten counts were recorded for this clonotype. The V gene is TRBV20-1, the J gene TRBJ2-7; the D is unclear. The V end was cut by 4 bases, the J end by 7 bases, with 17 bases between. CDR1 and CDR2 from the germline V gene are DFQATT and SNEGSKA (reference sequence). This CDR3 spans 13 amino acids. The DNA for the CDR3 is TGCAGTGCTACCCAGACCGAGGTGGGGGAGCAGTACTTC. The encoded protein is CSATQTEVGEQYF.

In its sample, this clonotype was seen a few times. This chain joins TRBV5-1 and TRBJ2-3; no firm D call. V was pared by 0 bases and J by 1 base, with 9 bases between. CDR3 size: 15 residues. Germline CDR1 reads SGHRS; CDR2 reads YFSETQ. The CDR3, as DNA: TGCGCCAGCAGCTTGGATTTGACTGGCACAGATACGCAGTATTTT. Encoded protein: CASSLDLTGTDTQYF.

The chain combines TRBV27 with TRBJ2-1; the D is unclear. The V end lost 2 bases, the J end lost 5 bases, and 7 bases lay between the germline ends. In germline, CDR1 is MNHEY, CDR2 SMNVEV (reference sequence). The CDR3 is made up of 13 amino acids. For the CDR3, the DNA is TGTGCCAGCAGTTTAATCGGCGACAATGAGCAGTTCTTC. This sequence encodes CASSLIGDNEQFF.

Turning to this clonotype: A read error may produce the germline difference seen at one junction end. The rearrangement links TRBV5-4 to TRBJ2-5; D uncertain. This CDR3 has 13 residues. Germline assignment: CDR1 SGHNT and CDR2 YYREEE (reference sequence). CDR3 region: CASSLGIQEAQYF. The CDR3 bases are TGTGCCAGCAGCTTGGGGATACAAGAGGCCCAGTACTTC.

This sequence joins TRBV3-1 and TRBJ2-7; 9 bases match TRBD1. Per germline, CDR1 LGHDT and CDR2 YNNKEL (reference sequence). V lost 1 base to trimming and J lost 3 bases; unmatched junction nucleotides: 13. The CDR3 is 18 amino acids. Here the CDR3 reads CASSQVLLGTGTGYEQYF. CDR3 in DNA: TGTGCCAGCAGCCAAGTTCTCCTGGGGACAGGGACGGGCTACGAGCAGTACTTC.

The V call is TRBV6-1, the J call TRBJ1-6; TRBD1 agrees at 12 bases. V shed 6 bases and J 8 bases; nucleotides not matched to a gene: 8. CDR1 is MNHNS, CDR2 SASEGT, per germline. The CDR3 runs to 16 residues. The CDR3 here is CASSLGQGARDSPLHF. CDR3 in DNA: TGTGCCAGCAGCCTGGGACAGGGGGCTAGAGATTCACCCCTCCACTTT.

The chain joins TRBV5-5 to TRBJ1-2; perhaps TRBD1 as D (6 bases). The CDR3 totals 14 residues. Looked up from germline, CDR1 is SGHKS and CDR2 is YYEKEE (reference sequence). Trimming took off 7 bases at V and 8 bases at J, with 21 bases between the two ends. CDR3 loop: CASSVDLGAWGYTF. As DNA, the CDR3 is TGTGCCAGCTCTGTGGACTTGGGGGCTTGGGGCTACACCTTC.

In this sample, this clonotype turned up a few times. The genes are TRBV11-2 and TRBJ2-1; the D call may be TRBD1 or TRBD2 (5 bases each). Germline V gene sequence: CDR1 SGHAT, CDR2 FQNNGV. V dropped 5 bases and J dropped 9 bases, with 17 bases sitting between them. There are 14 residues in the CDR3. The CDR3 sequence is CASSPDLGTREQFF. The CDR3 DNA reads as TGTGCCAGCAGCCCCGATCTAGGGACGCGTGAGCAGTTCTTC.

The V gene is TRBV20-1, the J gene TRBJ1-6; no definite D call. V lost 0 bases and J lost 7, with 10 bases in between. Per the germline V gene, CDR1 is DFQATT and CDR2 is SNEGSKA (reference sequence). The CDR3 runs 14 residues. In DNA, the CDR3 is TGCAGTGCTAGAGAGAGGATGTCGAATTCACCCCTCCACTTT. Translated, it gives CSARERMSNSPLHF.

The rearrangement joins TRBV5-4 to TRBJ2-1; no reliable D call. V lost 4 bases to trimming and J lost 7 bases, with 9 bases between them. This CDR3 has 12 amino acids. Germline CDR1 reads SGHNT; CDR2 reads YYREEE (reference sequence). Here the CDR3 DNA reads TGTGCCAGCAGCCTCATAACGAATGAGCAGTTCTTC. Protein product: CASSLITNEQFF.

V is TRBV6-5 and J is TRBJ2-7; 7 bases match TRBD2. The CDR3 contains 17 residues. In germline, CDR1 is MNHEY, CDR2 SVGAGI. The ends lost 0 bases at V and 2 bases at J; junction bases unmatched: 10. The CDR3 DNA follows: TGTGCCAGCAGTTACTCCTTGGAGGCGGGAGCCCCCTACGAGCAGTACTTC. It encodes CASSYSLEAGAPYEQYF.

V usage is TRBV4-1 and J usage is TRBJ1-6; no reliable D call. The CDR3 is 13 amino acids. V shed 0 bases and J shed 17 bases, with 14 bases lying between them. Germline V CDR1 and CDR2: MGHRA, YSYEKL. CDR3 DNA sequence: TGCGCCAGCAGCCAAGACCGAGGCGGTACCATCCACTTT. Its translation: CASSQDRGGTIHF.

This clonotype appeared many times. This chain connects TRBV5-1 to TRBJ2-1, with D maybe TRBD2 (6 bases). Germline V lookup: CDR1 SGHRS, CDR2 YFSETQ. The V and J ends lost 1 base and 5 bases respectively, with 13 bases between them. The CDR3 totals 15 residues. Here the CDR3 DNA reads TGCGCCAGCAGCTTGTGGGGGGAGAGAGACAATGAGCAGTTCTTC. Translated: CASSLWGERDNEQFF.

This clonotype was seen a few times. This chain's CDR3 is CASSGTSGNTNTGELFF. The CDR3 DNA sequence: TGCGCCAGCAGCGGGACTAGCGGGAATACGAACACCGGGGAGCTGTTTTTT. J is TRBJ2-2 and V is TRBV5-1, with 13 bases that match TRBD2. This CDR3 has 17 residues. The ends lost 4 bases at V and 0 bases at J; junction bases unmatched: 3. Germline assignment: CDR1 SGHRS and CDR2 YFSETQ.

This clonotype turned up a few times. This chain uses TRBV15 with TRBJ1-6; D gene uncertain. CDR3 size: 17 residues. Deletions cut 0 bases from V and 8 bases from J, with 17 bases between. Per germline, CDR1 LNHNV and CDR2 YYDKDF (reference sequence). The CDR3 reads CATSRDITEGRDSPLHF. DNA for the CDR3: TGTGCCACCAGCAGAGATATAACAGAAGGAAGAGATTCACCCCTCCACTTT. Combining the CDR3 with reference TRBV15 and TRBJ1-6 gives the whole variable domain DAMVIQNPRYQVTQFGKPVTLSCSQTLNHNVMYWYQQKSSQAPKLLFHYYDKDFNNEADTPDNFQSRRPNTSFCFLDIRSPGLGDTAMYLCATSRDITEGRDSPLHFGNGTRLTVT.

The chain joins TRBV12-3 or TRBV12-4 to TRBJ1-6; D remains ambiguous. V was pared by 6 bases and J by 0 bases, with 6 bases between. The CDR3 is 14 amino acids. The CDR3 loop is CASRRSSYNSPLHF. CDR3 bases: TGTGCCAGCAGGAGGAGCTCCTATAATTCACCCCTCCACTTT.

The CDR3 sequence: CASSLAIVEYEQYF. As DNA, the CDR3 is TGCGCCAGCAGCTTGGCCATTGTGGAGTACGAGCAGTACTTC. The rearrangement joins TRBV5-1 to TRBJ2-7; no firm D call. Germline V gene data show CDR1 as SGHRS and CDR2 as YFSETQ. V lost 0 bases, J lost 4 bases, and 11 bases lay in between. CDR3 length equals 14 residues. Full variable domain (missing parts from reference TRBV5-1 and TRBJ2-7): KAGVTQTPRYLIKTRGQQVTLSCSPISGHRSVSWYQQTPGQGLQFLFEYFSETQRNKGNFPGRFSGRQFSNSRSEMNVSTLELGDSALYLCASSLAIVEYEQYFGPGTRLTVT.

This clonotype was seen a few times. The chain uses TRBV25-1 and TRBJ2-6; 10 bases map to TRBD1. V lost 3 bases to trimming and J lost 4 bases; unmatched junction nucleotides: 9. Looked up from germline, CDR1 is MGHDK and CDR2 is SYGVNS. CDR3 length equals 18 residues. The CDR3 here is CASSETGGGMEGANVLTF. CDR3 nucleotides: TGTGCCAGCAGTGAGACAGGGGGCGGGATGGAAGGGGCCAACGTCCTGACTTTC.

This chain connects TRBV6-1 to TRBJ1-5; perhaps TRBD1 as D (5 bases). V gave up 8 bases and J gave up 6 bases, with 17 bases separating them. There are 14 residues in the CDR3. The germline V gene encodes CDR1 MNHNS and CDR2 SASEGT. The CDR3 DNA follows: TGTGCCAGCTGGATCCCTGGGGGGTTTCAGCCCCAGCATTTT. It specifies CASWIPGGFQPQHF.

The CDR3 DNA reads as TGTGCCAGCAGTTTCCGGGTGGAGTACATTCAGTACTTC. Its translation: CASSFRVEYIQYF. The rearrangement joins TRBV12-3 or TRBV12-4 to TRBJ2-4; D is uncertain. Trimming removed 3 bases at V and 8 bases at J, with 11 bases between. The CDR3 is 13 residues long.

On this clonotype: Compared with germline, one end of the junction differs, possibly owing to a read error. V is TRBV7-2 and J is TRBJ1-4, with D hard to call. This CDR3 region has 14 residues. Per the germline V gene, CDR1 is SGHTA and CDR2 is FQGNSA. This chain's CDR3 is CASSLIVTNKKLFF. The CDR3 DNA reads TGTGCCAGCAGCTTAATAGTCACTAATAAAAAACTGTTTTTT.

The chain links TRBV9 to TRBJ2-3, with D hard to call. The CDR3 extends over 14 amino acids. The germline CDR1 and CDR2 sequences are SGDLS and YYNGEE. Trimming pared 1 base from V and 0 bases from J, leaving 6 bases between. The CDR3 here is CASSVLSSTDTQYF. The CDR3 nucleotides read TGTGCCAGCAGCGTATTATCGAGCACAGATACGCAGTATTTT.